These 18 T cell receptor beta chains were all obtained from the same sample, sequenced in a study of blood T cell repertoires in COVID-19. TCRdb's table, derived via immunoSEQ multiplex PCR, lists solely in-frame clones and lacks some. This sample has just over 650,000 clones, with more than 80% found just once. The sequenced sample was peripheral blood. The source is a woman between 18 and 30 years old with acute or convalescent COVID-19.

The rearrangement uses TRBV9 and TRBJ1-6; 10 bases map to TRBD1. This CDR3 region has 18 residues. After removal of 2 bases from V and 6 bases from J, the junction contained 11 bases not matched to a gene. Germline values: CDR1 SGDLS, CDR2 YYNGEE. The CDR3 loop reads CASSVRDRGELGNSPLHF. The CDR3 DNA reads TGTGCCAGCAGCGTCCGGGACAGGGGTGAGTTAGGTAATTCACCCCTCCACTTT. Variable domain in full (rest from reference TRBV9 and TRBJ1-6): DSGVTQTPKHLITATGQRVTLRCSPRSGDLSVYWYQQSLDQGLQFLIQYYNGEERAKGNILERFSAQQFPDLHSELNLSSLELGDSALYFCASSVRDRGELGNSPLHFGNGTRLTVT.

The CDR3 DNA reads as TGTGCCAGCAGTGATGTGAGCTCTGGGGCCAACGTCCTGACTTTC. Translation gives CASSDVSSGANVLTF. This rearrangement joins TRBV6-1 to TRBJ2-6; D remains ambiguous. Germline CDR1 reads MNHNS; CDR2 reads SASEGT. The CDR3 spans 15 residues. V lost 3 bases and J 0 bases, leaving 6 bases between the germline ends.

V is TRBV6-5 and J is TRBJ2-1; D is unresolved. The germline V gene encodes CDR1 MNHEY and CDR2 SVGAGI. This CDR3 is built from 15 residues. Trimming removed 7 bases from V and 0 bases from J, with 13 bases in between. CDR3 DNA sequence: TGTGCCAGCATGAGAGATCCAAGCTCCTACAATGAGCAGTTCTTC. Residues: CASMRDPSSYNEQFF.

The chain is built from TRBV9 and TRBJ1-2; TRBD1 matches 8 bases. Germline loops: CDR1 SGDLS, CDR2 YYNGEE. J was trimmed by 6 bases and V by 0 bases; bases with no gene match: 10. The CDR3 is 16 residues long. The CDR3 DNA is TGTGCCAGCAGCGTAGCTGGTTCAGGGGGCGCGGATGGCTACACCTTC. Its protein product is CASSVAGSGGADGYTF.

The chain employs TRBV3-1 (or the pseudogene TRBV3-2) and TRBJ1-1; 7 nucleotides line up with TRBD1. The V gene end was trimmed by 4 bases and the J gene end by 2 bases; junction bases not matched to a gene: 7. This CDR3 has 15 amino acids. Germline loops: CDR1 LGHDT, CDR2 YNNKEL (reference sequence). CDR3 DNA: TGTGCCAGCAGCCCCAGGGGGATTATTAACACTGAAGCTTTCTTT. The encoded protein is CASSPRGIINTEAFF.

V is TRBV5-6 and J is TRBJ1-1; D gene ambiguous. CDR1 is SGHDT, CDR2 YYEEEE, per germline. The CDR3 is 15 amino acids. Trimming removed 3 bases from V and 6 bases from J, with 18 bases in between. The CDR3 nucleotides read TGTGCCAGCAGCTCTGAGGAGGGAGGTATAGCTGAAGCTTTCTTT. Its protein product is CASSSEEGGIAEAFF.

Notes on this clone: Other DNA sequences in this specimen translate into the identical CDR3. This chain connects TRBV29-1 to TRBJ1-2; 9 bases agree with TRBD1. V lost 6 bases and J lost 4; bases outside the gene matches: 3. CDR1 is SQVTM and CDR2 is ANQGSEA in the germline V gene. This CDR3 is 12 amino acids long. CDR3 sequence: CSVGQGSYGYTF. The CDR3 bases are TGCAGCGTCGGACAGGGGAGCTATGGCTACACCTTC.

The rearrangement links TRBV6-1 to TRBJ1-1, with 8 bases lining up with TRBD1. The V segment lost 5 bases and the J segment 4 bases; nucleotides outside the gene matches: 6. This CDR3 spans 14 amino acids. Germline CDR1 and CDR2: MNHNS and SASEGT. The DNA of the CDR3 is TGTGCCAGCAGTTATCGGGACAGGTTCACTGAAGCTTTCTTT. It encodes CASSYRDRFTEAFF.

The genes are TRBV5-5 and TRBJ1-2; tentative D call: TRBD1 (5 bases). Trimming pared 0 bases from V and 2 bases from J, leaving 11 bases between. Germline V gene lookup returns CDR1 SGHKS and CDR2 YYEKEE (reference sequence). This CDR3 is 15 amino acids long. For the CDR3, the DNA is TGTGCCAGCAGCTTGGGACCAGGGTCCAACTATGGCTACACCTTC. Residues: CASSLGPGSNYGYTF.

This clone appeared a single time. The chain carries TRBV19 and TRBJ2-1; 10 positions agree with TRBD2. Losses at the gene ends were 3 bases for V and 5 bases for J; bases not matched to a gene: 1. CDR3 length: 14 amino acids. Germline CDR1 reads LNHDA; CDR2 reads SQIVND (reference sequence). The CDR3 DNA follows: TGTGCCAGTAGTATTAGCGGGGGGCACAATGAGCAGTTCTTC. Amino acid sequence: CASSISGGHNEQFF.

The chain combines TRBV4-1 with TRBJ1-1, with D tentatively TRBD1 (5 bases). Per germline, CDR1 MGHRA and CDR2 YSYEKL. The CDR3 loop spans 15 amino acids. V lost 1 base and J lost 4, with 13 bases in between. The DNA for the CDR3 is TGCGCCAGCAGCCAAGGAGGCAGGGTACGCACTGAAGCTTTCTTT. Protein: CASSQGGRVRTEAFF.

The V and J genes are TRBV6-5 and TRBJ1-2; D might be TRBD1 (6 bases). The germline CDR1 and CDR2 sequences are MNHEY and SVGAGI. This CDR3 comprises 13 residues. Deletions cut 4 bases from V and 7 bases from J, with 13 bases between. The DNA of the CDR3 is TGTGCCAGCAGTTCCAACGCAGGGGTTGGCTACACCTTC. It specifies CASSSNAGVGYTF.

The genes are TRBV18 and TRBJ1-2, with D tentatively TRBD1 (6 bases). V was shortened by 2 bases and J by 8 bases, with 15 bases between the two germline ends. Germline lookup yields CDR1 KGHSH and CDR2 LQKENI. The length of the CDR3 is 14 residues. The CDR3 sequence is CASSPGISGDGYTF. The CDR3 region has the DNA TGTGCCAGCTCACCAGGGATTTCAGGGGACGGCTACACCTTC.

This chain connects TRBV4-1 to TRBJ1-2; maybe TRBD1 (6 bases). V lost 2 bases to trimming and J lost 3 bases, with 22 bases between them. This CDR3 has 18 amino acids. Looked up from germline, CDR1 is MGHRA and CDR2 is YSYEKL. DNA for the CDR3: TGCGCCAGCAGCCAATCACCCCGGGACACAAAGGTAGACTATGGCTACACCTTC. Translated: CASSQSPRDTKVDYGYTF.

This clone was recorded once. This sequence joins TRBV9 and TRBJ1-6; D gene uncertain. Germline V gene data show CDR1 as SGDLS and CDR2 as YYNGEE. V lost 0 bases and J lost 9, with 19 bases in between. CDR3 length: 17 amino acids. CDR3 sequence (DNA): TGTGCCAGCAGCGTAGAACGGGGAGGTCTGGAATCTTCACCCCTCCACTTT. Amino acid sequence: CASSVERGGLESSPLHF.

The V and J genes are TRBV7-9 and TRBJ2-1, with D perhaps matching TRBD2 (5 bases). V lost 0 bases and J lost 8, with 8 bases in between. This CDR3 region has 13 residues. Looked up from germline, CDR1 is SEHNR and CDR2 is FQNEAQ (reference sequence). The CDR3 DNA follows: TGTGCCAGCAGCTTAGCGCTGAGGGATGAGCAGTTCTTC. Encoded protein: CASSLALRDEQFF.

This chain links TRBV5-6 with TRBJ2-3, with a weak D call TRBD2 (5 bases). The CDR3 runs 14 residues. The germline V and J ends were trimmed by 1 base and 4 bases, with 10 bases remaining between them. CDR1 is SGHDT, CDR2 YYEEEE, per germline. CDR3 DNA: TGTGCCAGCAGCTTGTCTAGCTTCGCAGATACGCAGTATTTT. The encoded protein is CASSLSSFADTQYF.

This clone has a handful of counts. Within the sample, other DNA sequences also encode this same CDR3. The V and J genes are TRBV30 and TRBJ2-7, with D possibly matching TRBD1 (5 bases). Germline V gene data show CDR1 as GTSNPN and CDR2 as SVGIG (reference sequence). Trimming took off 5 bases at V and 4 bases at J, with 9 bases between the two ends. The CDR3 length is 11 residues. The CDR3 loop is CAWSAGYEQYF. In DNA form, the CDR3 reads TGTGCCTGGTCTGCAGGGTACGAGCAGTACTTC.